Below are 8 T cell receptor beta chains sequenced from a single sample in a study of blood T cell repertoires in COVID-19. Clones were read by immunoSEQ multiplex PCR, and TCRdb kept only the in-frame ones, dropping some. The table lists 300,000 to 350,000 clones, 88% of them singletons. Material for sequencing was PBMCs or T cells enriched from blood (not recorded which). The receptor source for this set is a man aged 25 to 40 who had recovered from COVID-19.

The chain has TRBV7-9 and TRBJ2-5, with D perhaps matching TRBD2 (5 bases). Germline CDR1 is SEHNR and CDR2 is FQNEAQ (reference sequence). Trimming shortened V by 5 bases and J by 5 bases, and 15 bases separated the two germline ends. CDR3 length: 14 amino acids. This CDR3 is CASSPGNNAETQYF. Written as DNA, the CDR3 is TGTGCCAGCAGCCCCGGGAACAATGCGGAGACCCAGTACTTC. Variable domain in full (rest from reference TRBV7-9 and TRBJ2-5): DTGVSQNPRHKITKRGQNVTFRCDPISEHNRLYWYRQTLGQGPEFLTYFQNEAQLEKSRLLSDRFSAERPKGSFSTLEIQRTEQGDSAMYLCASSPGNNAETQYFGPGTRLLVL.

V is TRBV5-1 and J is TRBJ2-5; 8 bases map to TRBD1. This CDR3 contains 16 residues. Germline trimming cut 2 bases from V and 0 bases from J; bases unmatched to any gene: 6. The V gene's germline CDR1 is SGHRS and CDR2 YFSETQ. In nucleotides, the CDR3 is TGCGCCAGCAGCTTAGGACAGGGCGCCTACCAAGAGACCCAGTACTTC. Translation: CASSLGQGAYQETQYF. Together with reference TRBV5-1 and TRBJ2-5, the CDR3 gives the full variable domain: KAGVTQTPRYLIKTRGQQVTLSCSPISGHRSVSWYQQTPGQGLQFLFEYFSETQRNKGNFPGRFSGRQFSNSRSEMNVSTLELGDSALYLCASSLGQGAYQETQYFGPGTRLLVL.

This chain uses TRBV7-9 with TRBJ1-2; 7 bases map to TRBD1. Per germline, CDR1 SEHNR and CDR2 FQNEAQ (reference sequence). V lost 3 bases, J lost 10 bases, and 14 bases stayed unmatched. This CDR3 has 15 amino acids. CDR3 bases: TGTGCCAGCAGCTTCCTACAGGGGTGGCAGCCGGACTACACCTTC. This encodes CASSFLQGWQPDYTF.

The rearrangement uses TRBV2 and TRBJ1-5; D ambiguous. CDR3 length equals 13 residues. V was cut by 5 bases and J by 6 bases, with 11 bases left in between. Germline V gene lookup returns CDR1 SNHLY and CDR2 FYNNEI. The chain's CDR3 is CASSTGLLQPQHF. As DNA, the CDR3 is TGTGCCAGCAGTACCGGTCTTCTTCAGCCCCAGCATTTT. Full variable domain (remainder filled in from reference TRBV2 and TRBJ1-5): EPEVTQTPSHQVTQMGQEVILRCVPISNHLYFYWYRQILGQKVEFLVSFYNNEISEKSEIFDDQFSVERPDGSNFTLKIRSTKLEDSAMYFCASSTGLLQPQHFGDGTRLSIL.

J is TRBJ2-7 and V is TRBV29-1; 7 bases are shared with TRBD1. This CDR3 contains 15 residues. The ends lost 1 base at V and 3 bases at J; junction bases unmatched: 9. Germline loops: CDR1 SQVTM, CDR2 ANQGSEA. CDR3 nucleotide sequence: TGCAGCGTTGAAGGCCGCGACAGGGCACTCTACGAGCAGTACTTC. Translated, it gives CSVEGRDRALYEQYF.

This sequence joins TRBV6-2 or TRBV6-3 and TRBJ1-5; D unresolved. The CDR3 runs to 14 residues. Looked up from germline, CDR1 is MNHEY and CDR2 is SVGEGT. V lost 5 bases, J lost 2 bases, and 10 bases lay in between. Here the CDR3 reads CASSRRVGNQPQHF. Here the CDR3 DNA reads TGTGCCAGCAGTAGGCGGGTTGGCAATCAGCCCCAGCATTTT.

V usage is TRBV5-6 and J usage is TRBJ1-5, with 9 positions matching TRBD1. Trimming took 4 bases from V and 5 from J; bases not matched to a gene: 4. The CDR3 is 14 residues long. The V gene's germline CDR1 is SGHDT and CDR2 YYEEEE. CDR3 in amino acids: CASSVGQGDQPQHF. DNA of the CDR3: TGTGCCAGCAGCGTGGGACAGGGAGATCAGCCCCAGCATTTT.

The chain couples TRBV5-1 to TRBJ1-6, with TRBD1 identical over 10 bases. The V gene end was trimmed by 7 bases and the J gene end by 8 bases; junction bases not matched to a gene: 6. Germline-derived CDR1 and CDR2 are SGHRS and YFSETQ. The CDR3 runs to 14 residues. CDR3 coding DNA: TGCGCCAGCCAGACAGGGGGCACGTATTCACCCCTCCACTTT. As protein: CASQTGGTYSPLHF.